These 6 T cell receptor beta chains were all obtained from the same sample, sequenced in a study of cytomegalovirus exposure and HLA in healthy donors. The PCR had 60 Vbeta and 13 Jbeta primers. Clones were sequenced by immunoSEQ multiplex PCR, and TCRdb holds only the in-frame ones, with some missing. The table shows under 200,000 clones, with more than 60% occurring only once. Sequenced input: PBMCs. These receptors came from a male donor in good health and CMV-seronegative.

This clone was seen only a few times. The chain uses TRBV5-4 and TRBJ1-4, with TRBD1 matching 7 bases. The junction had 10 bases not matched to a gene; V was cut back by 4 bases and J by 1 base. Germline CDR1 reads SGHNT; CDR2 reads YYREEE (reference sequence). The CDR3 is made up of 17 amino acids. CDR3 sequence (DNA): TGTGCCAGCAGCCTCAGGGGGTCTGTGGGAACTAATGAAAAACTGTTTTTT. Its translation is CASSLRGSVGTNEKLFF.

The rearrangement joins TRBV6-5 to TRBJ1-4; D is undetermined. Between the trimmed V and J ends, which lost 2 bases and 6 bases, there was a span of 13 bases. Germline CDR1 reads MNHEY; CDR2 reads SVGAGI. The CDR3 runs to 15 residues. The CDR3 loop reads CASSYKGFLDEKLFF. The CDR3 DNA sequence: TGTGCCAGCAGTTACAAAGGTTTCCTAGATGAAAAACTGTTTTTT.

The rearrangement uses TRBV12-5 and TRBJ1-1; D call uncertain. The germline gives CDR1 LGHNT, CDR2 FRNRAP. Trimming took 3 bases from V and 6 from J, leaving 5 bases between them. The CDR3 is 11 amino acids. CDR3 nucleotide sequence: TGTGCTAGTGGTTTATCGTCTGAAGCTTTCTTT. Its protein product is CASGLSSEAFF.

The chain recombines TRBV30 with TRBJ2-5; 8 nucleotides line up with TRBD2. The germline V gene encodes CDR1 GTSNPN and CDR2 SVGIG (reference sequence). V shed 4 bases and J 4 bases; nucleotides not matched to a gene: 11. CDR3 length equals 15 residues. CDR3 sequence reads: CAWTQTGLAGETQYF. CDR3 nucleotide sequence: TGTGCCTGGACTCAAACTGGGCTAGCGGGAGAGACCCAGTACTTC.

Here the CDR3 DNA reads TGTGCCAGCAGCTTAGACATCACCTACGAGCAGTACTTC. It encodes CASSLDITYEQYF. The genes are TRBV7-3 and TRBJ2-7; D gene uncertain. Germline-derived CDR1 and CDR2 are SGHTA and FQGTGA. This CDR3 contains 13 residues. Trimming stripped 2 bases from V and 2 bases from J, with 7 bases between.

The genes are TRBV7-2 and TRBJ2-1; 8 bases are shared with TRBD2. The ends lost 1 base at V and 2 bases at J; junction bases unmatched: 1. This CDR3 is 15 amino acids long. Per the germline V gene, CDR1 is SGHTA and CDR2 is FQGNSA. In nucleotides, the CDR3 is TGTGCCAGCAGCTTAGTGCGGGGGGCCTACAATGAGCAGTTCTTC. As protein: CASSLVRGAYNEQFF.